These T cell receptor beta chains were read from a single sample in a study of cytomegalovirus exposure and HLA in healthy donors. Clones were sequenced by immunoSEQ multiplex PCR, and TCRdb holds only the in-frame ones, with some missing. The sample includes 100,000 to 150,000 clones, roughly two thirds of them seen just once. Input material: PBMCs. The source of these receptors is a man between 25 and 39 years old in good health and CMV-seropositive. Both conserved end residues are part of each CDR3. D genes are given only for firm matches. For some rows the clone size is stated as once, few or many, or as a class when expanded; others skip it.

TRBJ1-5 TRBV7-8 . . TGTGCCAGCAGCTTAGGGGTTGGGGAAGGGGGACAGCCCCAGCATTTT CASSLGVGEGGQPQHF
TRBJ1-2 TRBV9 . . TGTGCCAGCAGCGTAGAGGTAACCGCGGCATATGGCTACACCTTC CASSVEVTAAYGYTF
TRBJ2-7 TRBV5-1 few . TGCGCCAGCAGCTTGGGAGACTATTCAAGATTGGCGGACTTC CASSLGDYSRLADF
TRBJ2-1 TRBV19 . . TGTGCCAGTAGTATCAGATCCCGAGGGGTCAGGGGCTCCTACAATGAGCAGTTCTTC CASSIRSRGVRGSYNEQFF
TRBJ1-2 TRBV5-6 . . TGTGCCAGCGGCTACTTTATAGCAGGGGATCTTCCTAACTATGGCTACACCTTC CASGYFIAGDLPNYGYTF
TRBJ2-1 TRBV6-1 . TRBD1 TGTGCCAGCAGTGAATGGGCAGGGGGCTACAGTGAGCAGTTCTTC CASSEWAGGYSEQFF
TRBJ2-7 TRBV11-2 few TRBD2 TGTGCCAGCAGCCCGTACTCTAGCGGAGCCTACGAGCAGTACTTC CASSPYSSGAYEQYF
TRBJ2-1 TRBV4-1 . TRBD2 TGCGCCAGCAGGACCTCGTCCCTAGCGGGAGTCAATGAGCAGTTCTTC CASRTSSLAGVNEQFF
TRBJ1-4 TRBV5-1 few TRBD1 TGCGCCAGCAGCGTGACAGGGGGAGATGAAAAACTGTTTTTT CASSVTGGDEKLFF
TRBJ2-3 TRBV7-9 . . TGTGCCAGCAGCTTAGCCCCTAGCTTCACAGATACGCAGTATTTT CASSLAPSFTDTQYF
TRBJ1-5 TRBV19 . . TGTGCCAGTACTCCTTGGGGGGGCAGCCTCAATCAGCCCCAGCATTTT CASTPWGGSLNQPQHF
TRBJ2-3 TRBV7-3 . . TGTGCCAGCAGCTTTCGAGATCCCACAGATACGCAGTATTTT CASSFRDPTDTQYF
TRBJ2-1 TRBV11-2 . TRBD2 TGTGCCAGCAGCTCGACTAGCGGGAGTAATGAGCAGTTCTTC CASSSTSGSNEQFF
TRBJ2-1 TRBV14 . TRBD1 TGTGCCAGCAGCCATCCGGACAGGGCGAGTTACTACAATGAGCAGTTCTTC CASSHPDRASYYNEQFF
TRBJ1-2 TRBV6-5 . . TGTGCCATCCAGAACTATGGCTACACCTTC CAIQNYGYTF
TRBJ2-7 TRBV6-5 . TRBD1 TGTGCCAGCAGGTGGGACAGGTCGGGAGAGCAGTACTTC CASRWDRSGEQYF
TRBJ2-7 TRBV2 . TRBD1 TGTGCCAGCAGTGAACAGGGGGTCTCCTACGAGCAGTACTTC CASSEQGVSYEQYF
TRBJ1-1 TRBV9 . . TGTGCCAGCAGCGCAAATATCGGACAGATTGAAGCTTTCTTT CASSANIGQIEAFF
TRBJ2-7 TRBV10-1 . TRBD2 TGCGCCAGCCGACGACTAGCGTCCGCTGGCGAGCAGTACTTC CASRRLASAGEQYF
TRBJ2-2 TRBV4-3 . TRBD1 TGCGCCAGCAGACCCAAGCTTAACACAGGGGATAGGACCGGGGAGCTGTTTTTT CASRPKLNTGDRTGELFF
TRBJ2-1 TRBV6-1 . TRBD2 TGTGCCAGCAGGGAAACCGGGACTAGCGGGTTCGATGAGCAGTTCTTC CASRETGTSGFDEQFF
TRBJ2-5 TRBV27 once . TGTGCCAGCAGTTTTTTAACAGGGCAAGAGACCCAGTACTTC CASSFLTGQETQYF
TRBJ1-4 TRBV5-1 . . TGCGCCAGCAGTTCGGGGAGCGGTAATGAAAAACTGTTTTTT CASSSGSGNEKLFF
TRBJ1-2 TRBV27 . TRBD1 TGTGCCAGCAGTTTAGAGGGGGCAGGTGGCTACACCTTC CASSLEGAGGYTF
TRBJ1-2 TRBV4-3 few . TGCGCCAGCAGCCAATGGGACATCGCTAACTATGGCTACACCTTC CASSQWDIANYGYTF
TRBJ1-1 TRBV19 . . TGTGCCAGTAGTATACAACAGTCGAACACTGAAGCTTTCTTT CASSIQQSNTEAFF
TRBJ2-1 TRBV5-1 . TRBD2 TGCGCCAGCAGCTTGGTTGCGGGAGTTCACAATGAGCAGTTCTTC CASSLVAGVHNEQFF